This record concerns one T cell receptor beta chain sequence. The specificity of this receptor is unknown. It has no much larger one-base neighbor in the sample; base qualities were not kept. The data were obtained in a study of OX40 agonist ivuxolimab in advanced cancers. Concerning the study at large: Ivuxolimab was a fully human IgG2 agonistic monoclonal antibody targeting the costimulatory receptor OX40 (CD134). Intravenous ivuxolimab was administered to patients every 2 weeks at six dose levels: 0.01, 0.1, 0.3, 1.5, 3 and 10 mg/kg. Among the roughly 50 dose-escalation patients, some 20 had hepatocellular carcinoma, 15 melanoma, 9 renal cell carcinoma and 9 head and neck cancer. A male proportion of 82.7% and a mean age of approximately 61 years, ranging from 23 to 79, were recorded for the dose-escalation cohort. Patients were allowed to have had prior anti-PD-1, anti-PD-L1 or anti-CTLA-4 therapy, and approximately 43% of the dose-escalation patients had previously received checkpoint inhibitors. Partial responses occurred in three dose-escalation patients: two with cutaneous melanoma and one with hepatocellular carcinoma. The purpose of peripheral TCRbeta sequencing was to test whether ivuxolimab changed TCR sequence diversity and led to clonal T-cell expansion. The paper describes the monotherapy dose-escalation part (N = 52 patients) of the phase I trial of ivuxolimab. Overall study outcomes, separate from this receptor: Clonal expansion of both CD4+ and CD8+ blood T cells was observed from baseline to week 6 at doses 0.1 to 3.0 mg/kg. Low levels of normalized T-cell clonal expansion were also shown by some nonresponding patients. After ivuxolimab, CD8+ T cells had more expanded clones than CD4+ T cells on average. Antigen specificity was not determined for the clonally expanded peripheral T cells. In the 0.1-3.0 mg/kg groups, partial responders had among the lowest normalized peripheral clonal expansion, particularly in CD8+ T cells.

Patients with autoimmune disease history or receiving systemic immunosuppression were excluded from the trial. In every dose cohort, peripheral blood was drawn for TCR sequencing at baseline, cycle 4 day 1, and cycle 7 day 1. Samples came from an open-label, multicenter, first-in-human phase I dose-escalation trial of ivuxolimab. Adults with locally advanced or metastatic head and neck squamous cell, hepatocellular, melanoma or renal cell carcinoma were enrolled in the trial. Before TCR sequencing, CD4+ and CD8+ T cells were separately sorted from peripheral blood. V is cut back by 4 bases and J by 3 bases, with 11 bases in the junction unmatched. The germline V gene (reference sequence) supplies CDR1 SEHNR and CDR2 FQNEAQ. The CDR3 goes from the cysteine to the phenylalanine over 19 residues. The DNA shown is the 57-base CDR3, in frame from base 1. To sequence the TCRbeta CDR3 region, genomic DNA was isolated from the sorted cells. TCRbeta CDR3 regions were sequenced using the immunoSEQ Assay. The table was pulled from immuneACCESS by TCRdb, which kept in-frame rearrangements only. Such tables lose some clones; where checked, under half of the loss comes from unresolved V genes, and the rest has no known cause. A total of approximately 50,000 clones appear in this sample, roughly 80% of them only once. The ten largest make up 3.9% of the sample.

This TCR was recovered from an adult with an advanced solid tumor such as melanoma, head and neck, liver or kidney cancer. This chain is built from TRBV7-9 and TRBJ2-1; the junction holds 14 bases that match TRBD2. The specimen comprised CD4+ or CD8+ T cells sorted from blood, sampled in a trial of the OX40 agonist ivuxolimab. DNA sequence: TGTGCCAGCAGCTCTGGACTAGCGGGGGGTTTCGTGGTCTACAATGAGCAGTTCTTC. Its translation is CASSSGLAGGFVVYNEQFF.